The 9 T cell receptor beta chains below were found in one sample sequenced in a study of regulatory dendritic cells for organ transplantation (dated by TCRdb to 2016 to 2017). Sorted T cell subsets were CFSE-labeled and co-cultured for roughly 5 days with allogeneic regulatory or mature dendritic cells at a 1:10 DC:T ratio. Which antigens these TCRs recognize remains unknown. The receptor library was made with the immunoSEQ multiplex PCR assay. Imported from immuneACCESS, the table was reduced by TCRdb to in-frame sequences with V and J called. These copies leave out some clones; in studies compared against another copy, an unresolved V gene accounts for under half, and the cause of the remainder is not known. The sample yields approximately 11,000 clones; roughly 90% were counted once. Together, the top ten hold 0.45% of the sample. Input material: naive CD8+ T cells from blood cultured with dendritic cells. Explained via the paper, the cell subset or site label denotes: CD45RA+ naive T cells. The receptor source for this set is a human donor in good health.

CDR3 sequence reads: CASSLREKETQYF. Here the CDR3 DNA reads TGTGCCAGCAGTTTACGGGAAAAAGAGACCCAGTACTTC. The chain employs TRBV27 and TRBJ2-5, with a tentative D call TRBD2 (5 bases). The CDR3 runs to 13 residues. Trimming stripped 2 bases from V and 3 bases from J, with 7 bases between. Germline V CDR1 and CDR2: MNHEY, SMNVEV (reference sequence).

The chain combines TRBV7-8 with TRBJ2-1; 10 bases are a match to TRBD2. CDR3 length: 17 residues. The germline V gene has CDR1 SGHVS and CDR2 FQNEAQ. Germline trimming cut 7 bases from V and 9 bases from J; bases unmatched to any gene: 18. The DNA for the CDR3 is TGTGCCAGCACCTACCCGAGCGGGGGGGCTGGTAATCCTGAGCAGTTCTTC. This sequence encodes CASTYPSGGAGNPEQFF.

This clone was seen a handful of times. This chain connects TRBV4-1 to TRBJ1-2; TRBD1 agrees at 7 bases. V shed 0 bases and J 4 bases; nucleotides not matched to a gene: 5. CDR1 and CDR2 (germline): MGHRA, YSYEKL. The CDR3 covers 15 residues. The CDR3 DNA follows: TGCGCCAGCAGCCAAGATTCAGGGACAGCCTATGGCTACACCTTC. It specifies CASSQDSGTAYGYTF.

The chain joins TRBV11-2 to TRBJ1-1; D is uncertain. Germline V lookup: CDR1 SGHAT, CDR2 FQNNGV. The CDR3 has 14 amino acids. Trimming removed 3 bases from V and 3 bases from J, with 11 bases in between. The CDR3, as DNA: TGTGCCAGCAGCTTTTCTAGTTGGGACACTGAAGCTTTCTTT. Translating it yields CASSFSSWDTEAFF.

V is TRBV19 and J is TRBJ1-2; D gene unclear. CDR1 LNHDA and CDR2 SQIVND come from the germline V gene (reference sequence). V shed 1 base and J shed 6 bases, with 12 bases lying between them. The CDR3 spans 14 residues. CDR3 loop: CASSIGEVLDGYTF. CDR3 nucleotides: TGTGCCAGTAGTATAGGCGAGGTGTTGGATGGCTACACCTTC.

The chain has TRBV19 and TRBJ2-6; D gene ambiguous. V was cut by 2 bases and J by 2 bases, with 7 bases left in between. CDR1 and CDR2 from the germline V gene are LNHDA and SQIVND (reference sequence). CDR3 length: 15 residues. The CDR3 sequence is CASSIPTAGANVLTF. The CDR3 DNA is TGTGCCAGTAGTATACCGACGGCTGGGGCCAACGTCCTGACTTTC.

This chain connects TRBV7-9 to TRBJ1-2; D is unclear. Germline CDR1 reads SEHNR; CDR2 reads FQNEAQ (reference sequence). V lost 2 bases to trimming and J lost 9 bases, with 7 bases between them. CDR3 length equals 11 residues. The CDR3 coding sequence is TGTGCCAGCAGCTTACGAATAAGCTACACCTTC. This codes for CASSLRISYTF.

The rearrangement uses TRBV5-4 and TRBJ1-1; TRBD1 might be the D (5 bases). In germline, CDR1 is SGHNT, CDR2 YYREEE (reference sequence). The CDR3 consists of 13 residues. The V gene lost 4 bases and the J gene lost 3 bases, with 10 bases spanning the gap. CDR3 region: CASSPFRDTEAFF. DNA of the CDR3: TGTGCCAGCAGCCCCTTCAGGGACACTGAAGCTTTCTTT. The entire variable domain, with the rest obtained from reference TRBV5-4 and TRBJ1-1, is as follows: ETGVTQSPTHLIKTRGQQVTLRCSSQSGHNTVSWYQQALGQGPQFIFQYYREEENGRGNFPPRFSGLQFPNYSSELNVNALELDDSALYLCASSPFRDTEAFFGQGTRLTVV.

This rearrangement joins TRBV7-9 to TRBJ2-3; TRBD2 matches at 10 bases. V shed 5 bases and J 1 base; nucleotides not matched to a gene: 6. The CDR3 runs 16 residues. Per the germline V gene, CDR1 is SEHNR and CDR2 is FQNEAQ (reference sequence). In nucleotides, the CDR3 is TGTGCCAGCAGCCCTGGACTAGCGGTACGCACAGATACGCAGTATTTT. Its protein product is CASSPGLAVRTDTQYF.